This is a list of T cell receptor beta chains from one sample in a study of blood T cell repertoires in COVID-19. Produced via immunoSEQ multiplex PCR; TCRdb's table is partial and in-frame only. The sample lists under 500,000 clones, about 89% occurring once. Sequencing used peripheral blood. The receptors stem from a woman aged 25 to 39 with acute or convalescent COVID-19. Both conserved end residues are part of each CDR3. D genes are given only for firm matches. A clone size is listed for some rows: how often the clone was seen (once, few, many), or a class if it is expanded.

-	-	TRBV30	TRBJ2-4	CAWSVRWGGKNIQYF	TGTGCCTGGAGTGTAAGATGGGGAGGCAAAAACATTCAGTACTTC
TRBD2	-	TRBV10-3	TRBJ2-1	CASRPGLVSYNEQFF	TGTGCCAGTCGTCCGGGACTAGTCTCCTACAATGAGCAGTTCTTC
-	once	TRBV15	TRBJ2-7	CATSSVTGGYEQYF	TGTGCCACCAGCAGTGTGACAGGAGGTTACGAGCAGTACTTC
TRBD2	-	TRBV7-9	TRBJ2-7	CASSLPGQGGNEQYF	TGTGCCAGCAGCCTCCCCGGGCAGGGAGGGAACGAGCAGTACTTC
-	once	TRBV10-2	TRBJ2-7	CASRTRYEQYF	TGCGCCAGCAGAACAAGATACGAGCAGTACTTC
-	-	TRBV5-1	TRBJ2-3	CASSSPGLDTQYF	TGCGCCAGCAGCTCGCCAGGGTTAGATACGCAGTATTTT
-	once	TRBV11-2	TRBJ2-2	CASSPRGGSNTGELFF	TGTGCCAGCAGCCCACGGGGAGGTTCGAACACCGGGGAGCTGTTTTTT
TRBD2	-	TRBV7-2	TRBJ2-5	CASSQLAGGPETQYF	TGTGCCAGCAGCCAGCTAGCGGGGGGGCCTGAGACCCAGTACTTC
TRBD1	-	TRBV5-1	TRBJ1-2	CASSPGTASGQYGYTF	TGCGCCAGCAGCCCGGGGACAGCCTCCGGTCAGTATGGCTACACCTTC
TRBD1	-	TRBV14	TRBJ1-1	CASSLASQGGTEAFF	TGTGCCAGCAGCCTCGCCTCACAGGGGGGTACTGAAGCTTTCTTT
TRBD1	-	TRBV2	TRBJ2-7	CASSLDRGDEQYF	TGTGCCAGCAGTTTGGACAGGGGAGACGAGCAGTACTTC
TRBD2	few	TRBV24-1	TRBJ2-3	CATSDPSGGLGDTQYF	TGTGCCACCAGTGACCCTTCGGGGGGGCTGGGAGATACGCAGTATTTT
TRBD1	-	TRBV9	TRBJ1-4	CASSVGQGVNEKLFF	TGTGCCAGCAGCGTAGGACAGGGGGTGAATGAAAAACTGTTTTTT
-	-	TRBV6-5	TRBJ2-7	CASSLTAGGNEQYF	TGTGCCAGCAGCCTCACGGCTGGAGGGAACGAGCAGTACTTC
TRBD2	few	TRBV7-7	TRBJ2-3	CASSQLGTSGADTQYF	TGTGCCAGCAGCCAGCTCGGGACTAGTGGCGCAGATACGCAGTATTTT
-	-	TRBV3-1/TRBV3-2	TRBJ2-1	CASSQDRSSYNEQFF	TGTGCCAGCAGCCAAGATAGAAGCTCCTACAATGAGCAGTTCTTC
TRBD1	-	TRBV11-1	TRBJ1-3	CASSYGTGQGNTIYF	TGTGCCAGCAGCTACGGGACAGGGCAAGGAAACACCATATATTTT
-	-	TRBV5-6	TRBJ1-2	CASSQIRGDGYTF	TGTGCCAGCAGCCAGATACGGGGAGACGGCTACACCTTC
TRBD1	-	TRBV19	TRBJ1-5	CASSKGQGAMWPQHF	TGTGCCAGTAGTAAGGGACAGGGGGCAATGTGGCCCCAGCATTTT
-	-	TRBV5-1	TRBJ2-7	CASSWEGGSNIEQYF	TGCGCCAGCAGCTGGGAGGGGGGCTCGAATATCGAGCAGTACTTC
TRBD1	once	TRBV18	TRBJ2-7	CASSGDRDTQYF	TGTGCCAGCTCTGGGGACAGGGACACCCAGTACTTC
-	-	TRBV15	TRBJ2-5	CATSSSLVEDGETQYF	TGTGCCACCAGCAGCTCATTAGTGGAGGATGGGGAGACCCAGTACTTC
TRBD2	-	TRBV5-6	TRBJ2-1	CASSSRGAGYNEQFF	TGTGCCAGCAGCTCGCGAGGAGCGGGGTACAATGAGCAGTTCTTC
-	-	TRBV28	TRBJ1-5	CASRTVSNQPQHF	TGTGCCAGCAGGACAGTTAGCAATCAGCCCCAGCATTTT
-	-	TRBV30	TRBJ2-5	CAWSVRETQYF	TGTGCCTGGAGTGTCCGAGAGACCCAGTACTTC
TRBD2	-	TRBV9	TRBJ2-2	CASSAVSGGDTGELFF	TGTGCCAGCAGCGCCGTTAGCGGGGGGGACACCGGGGAGCTGTTTTTT
TRBD1	-	TRBV24-1	TRBJ2-1	CATSDVRTGWGGSYNEQFF	TGTGCCACCAGTGATGTCCGGACAGGGTGGGGCGGGTCCTACAATGAGCAGTTCTTC
-	-	TRBV6-1	TRBJ1-6	CASSESWSSPLHF	TGTGCCAGCAGTGAATCATGGAGTTCACCCCTCCACTTT
-	-	TRBV6-5	TRBJ1-2	CASSLDSNYGYTF	TGTGCCAGCAGCTTGGACAGCAACTATGGCTACACCTTC
-	few	TRBV28	TRBJ1-1	CASSFGLGGTEAFF	TGTGCCAGCAGTTTTGGCCTCGGGGGCACTGAAGCTTTCTTT
-	-	TRBV24-1	TRBJ2-1	CATSDSPRNPGNEQFF	TGTGCCACCAGTGATTCGCCGAGGAACCCTGGCAATGAGCAGTTCTTC
-	few	TRBV5-6	TRBJ2-2	CASSFLYPEESGELFF	TGTGCCAGCAGCTTTCTTTATCCGGAGGAGAGCGGGGAGCTGTTTTTT
-	-	TRBV10-3	TRBJ1-3	CAIETGPGNTIYF	TGTGCCATCGAAACAGGGCCGGGAAACACCATATATTTT
-	-	TRBV5-1	TRBJ1-5	CASSFNSNQPQHF	TGCGCCAGCAGCTTTAATAGCAATCAGCCCCAGCATTTT
TRBD2	few	TRBV27	TRBJ2-3	CASSLAGGSTDTQYF	TGTGCCAGCAGTTTAGCGGGGGGAAGCACAGATACGCAGTATTTT
TRBD2	-	TRBV30	TRBJ2-5	CAWSGLAGHQETQYF	TGTGCCTGGAGTGGACTAGCGGGGCACCAAGAGACCCAGTACTTC
TRBD1	-	TRBV5-4	TRBJ2-7	CASSFRQGPYEQYF	TGTGCCAGCAGCTTTCGACAGGGACCCTACGAGCAGTACTTC
-	-	TRBV2	TRBJ1-1	CASSLMTIMNTEAFF	TGTGCCAGCAGTTTAATGACAATTATGAACACTGAAGCTTTCTTT
-	few	TRBV6-6	TRBJ2-7	CASSYGQLWHF	TGTGCCAGCAGTTACGGACAGTTATGGCACTTC
TRBD1	-	TRBV6-1	TRBJ2-7	CASSELYPGTGTDEQYF	TGTGCCAGCAGTGAATTATATCCCGGGACAGGGACCGACGAGCAGTACTTC
-	-	TRBV16	TRBJ2-1	CASSPTKGGYEQFF	TGTGCCAGCAGCCCGACTAAGGGAGGATATGAGCAGTTCTTC
-	once	TRBV6-5	TRBJ1-5	CASSSDRFQPQHF	TGTGCCAGCAGTTCGGACAGATTTCAGCCCCAGCATTTT
TRBD1	once	TRBV7-6	TRBJ1-1	CASSFEQGVITEAFF	TGTGCCAGCAGCTTCGAACAGGGGGTTATCACTGAAGCTTTCTTT
-	-	TRBV4-1	TRBJ2-2	CASSQERSLSGTGELFF	TGCGCCAGCAGCCAAGAGCGTAGTTTATCAGGGACCGGGGAGCTGTTTTTT
TRBD1	-	TRBV5-1	TRBJ1-2	CASSSDRGSYTF	TGCGCCAGCAGCTCGGACAGGGGTAGCTACACCTTC
TRBD1	-	TRBV11-1	TRBJ2-5	CASSLIQGRETQYF	TGTGCCAGCAGCCTTATACAGGGGCGCGAGACCCAGTACTTC
-	-	TRBV24-1	TRBJ1-4	CATSDPGEATNEKLFF	TGTGCCACCAGTGATCCGGGGGAAGCAACTAATGAAAAACTGTTTTTT
-	-	TRBV7-8	TRBJ1-1	CASSLAVPSHTEAFF	TGTGCCAGCAGCTTAGCGGTCCCTAGTCACACTGAAGCTTTCTTT
-	once	TRBV18	TRBJ1-3	CASSPRLQPPSGNTIYF	TGTGCCAGCTCACCTCGGTTACAGCCTCCATCTGGAAACACCATATATTTT
TRBD1	few	TRBV7-6	TRBJ2-7	CASSRDRVYEQYF	TGTGCCAGCAGCCGGGACAGGGTCTACGAGCAGTACTTC
TRBD1	-	TRBV7-9	TRBJ1-1	CASSPYSGTDEAFF	TGTGCCAGCAGCCCTTATTCCGGGACAGATGAAGCTTTCTTT